The T cell receptor (beta chain) under discussion was sequenced for a study of T cell responses to AZD1222 COVID-19 vaccine. Sequencing used immunoSEQ multiplex PCR; TCRdb keeps in-frame clones, though not all of them. The sample consists of tens of thousands of clones, 90% of them appearing once. Germline CDR1 SGHRS, CDR2 YFSETQ. The CDR3 extends over 16 amino acids. V was clipped by 4 bases and J by 5 bases, with 20 bases between them. The source of this sequence is an adult in good health. V is TRBV5-1 and J is TRBJ2-3; maybe TRBD2 (7 bases). The sample consisted of peripheral blood, taken on day 0 of AZD1222 vaccination. The chain's CDR3 is CASSPQGAGAGDTQYF. The CDR3 coding sequence is TGCGCCAGCAGCCCGCAAGGGGCGGGGGCGGGAGATACGCAGTATTTT.